This is a list of T cell receptor beta chains from one sample in a study of graft-versus-host responses after intestinal transplantation. Repertoires were generated with immunoSEQ multiplex PCR, while TCRdb's copy carries only in-frame clones and drops some. The sample holds around 88,000 clones; roughly 80% are singletons and the top ten take approximately 17%. Their specific antigens are unknown. Here the sequenced sample was unstimulated CD8+ T cells sorted from spleen or lymph node cells, taken before intestinal transplant. These receptors were taken from a human donor who received an intestinal transplant. CDR3s include the opening cysteine and the closing phenylalanine or tryptophan. D genes are given only for firm matches. Part of the rows lack a size; the others show once, few, many or a class for expanded clones.

clone_size j_call d_call v_call cdr3_nt cdr3_aa
NA TRBJ1-1 NA TRBV25-1 TGTGCCAGCAGTGAAGGGAACACTGAAGCTTTCTTT CASSEGNTEAFF
few TRBJ2-7 TRBD2 TRBV9 TGTGCCAGCAGCGTAGCGGACGGGGGGGCGTACGAGCAGTACTTC CASSVADGGAYEQYF
few TRBJ2-1 TRBD2 TRBV9 TGTGCCAGCAGCCCAGGGGGACTAGCGGGAGGCAATGAGCAGTTCTTC CASSPGGLAGGNEQFF
once TRBJ1-2 NA TRBV7-9 TGTGCCAGCAGCTACGAGCCGGCGTATGGCTACACCTTC CASSYEPAYGYTF
once TRBJ2-5 TRBD1 TRBV13 TGTGCCAGCAGCCCCACAGGGGAGAATCAAGAGACCCAGTACTTC CASSPTGENQETQYF
NA TRBJ2-7 NA TRBV27 TGTGCCAGCAGTCAGGCGGGCCTATCCTACGAGCAGTACTTC CASSQAGLSYEQYF
NA TRBJ2-5 NA TRBV28 TGTGCCAGCAGTTTATGGCTAGCCGGACAAGAGACCCAGTACTTC CASSLWLAGQETQYF
NA TRBJ2-2 TRBD2 TRBV19 TGTGCCAGTAGTCGCGGACTAGCGAACACCGGGGAGCTGTTTTTT CASSRGLANTGELFF
once TRBJ2-7 NA TRBV5-1 TGCGCCAGCAGCTTGGCAGGGCCCGACTACGAGCAGTACTTC CASSLAGPDYEQYF
NA TRBJ2-3 TRBD2 TRBV7-9 TGTGCCAGCTTACGGCTAGCGGGAGGGATGACGCAGTATTTT CASLRLAGGMTQYF
NA TRBJ1-2 TRBD1 TRBV27 TGTGCCAGCAGTCTTCTCCGGACAGGGGGTCTACATGGCTACACCTTC CASSLLRTGGLHGYTF
few TRBJ2-3 TRBD2 TRBV9 TGTGCCAGCAGCGCACCCGGGACTAGCGGGGGGAGCACAGATACGCAGTATTTT CASSAPGTSGGSTDTQYF
NA TRBJ1-2 TRBD1 TRBV7-9 TGTGCCAGCAGCTTAGCCCCCGGGACAGGGCCCCAGGGATGGTATGGCTACACCTTC CASSLAPGTGPQGWYGYTF
NA TRBJ1-4 NA TRBV6-5 TGTGCCAGCAGTCCCTCCGGCGGTACTAATGAAAAACTGTTTTTT CASSPSGGTNEKLFF
NA TRBJ1-5 NA TRBV19 TGTGCCAGTAGTATAGATCATGGTCAGGGGCCCCCAGGAGATCAGCCCCAGCATTTT CASSIDHGQGPPGDQPQHF
NA TRBJ2-3 TRBD2 TRBV6-1 TGTGCCAGCAGTGAATTAGCGGGGACTAGCACAGATACGCAGTATTTT CASSELAGTSTDTQYF
once TRBJ2-1 TRBD2 TRBV6-6 TGTGCCAGCACCCCAAGCGGGAGCCTCTACAATGAGCAGTTCTTC CASTPSGSLYNEQFF
NA TRBJ2-3 NA TRBV2 TGTGCCAGCAGTTACGGTGCAGATACGCAGTATTTT CASSYGADTQYF
few TRBJ2-1 TRBD1 TRBV5-1 TGCGCCAGCAGCTTGGGACAGGGGGACGATGAGCAGTTCTTC CASSLGQGDDEQFF
NA TRBJ2-1 TRBD1 TRBV4-1 TGCGCCAGCAGCCAAGATGTGACAGGGGCGGACTCCTACAATGAGCAGTTCTTC CASSQDVTGADSYNEQFF
NA TRBJ2-7 NA TRBV13 TGTGCCAGCAGCTCCGGGAGCTCCTACGAGCAGTACTTC CASSSGSSYEQYF
NA TRBJ2-1 NA TRBV19 TGTGCCAGTAGTATTTTGAACAATGAGCAGTTCTTC CASSILNNEQFF
NA TRBJ2-5 NA TRBV2 TGTGCCAGCGGCGGCCAAGAGACCCAGTACTTC CASGGQETQYF
NA TRBJ2-3 TRBD2 TRBV9 TGTGCCAGCAGCCTGCGACTGAGCGGGGCTCAAGATACGCAGTATTTT CASSLRLSGAQDTQYF
NA TRBJ1-2 NA TRBV5-1 TGCGCCAGCAGCCCGGACCTACAGGGACTCACTATGGGCTACACCTTC CASSPDLQGLTMGYTF
NA TRBJ2-7 NA TRBV29-1 TGCAGCGTTCCCGGGACTGGCCCCTACGAGCAGTACTTC CSVPGTGPYEQYF
NA TRBJ2-7 TRBD1 TRBV27 TGTGCCAGCAGTTTATCCCCGGCCAGGGGGCTAAAGTCCTACGAGCAGTACTTC CASSLSPARGLKSYEQYF
NA TRBJ2-5 NA TRBV6-5 TGTGCCAGCAGTTTTACAGGGTGGCAAGAGACCCAGTACTTC CASSFTGWQETQYF
NA TRBJ1-1 NA TRBV9 TGTGCCAGCAGCGTAGAGGGGGACACTGAAGCTTTCTTT CASSVEGDTEAFF
NA TRBJ2-3 NA TRBV5-1 TGCGCCAGCAGCCTCGGGACTCTCACAGATACGCAGTATTTT CASSLGTLTDTQYF
NA TRBJ2-5 NA TRBV9 TGTGCCAGCAGCGTAGCTGTTGGTGCGCTAGAGACCCAGTACTTC CASSVAVGALETQYF
NA TRBJ1-4 NA TRBV5-1 TGCGCCAGCAGCTTGGGTAGGGCGGATGAAGAACTGTTTTTT CASSLGRADEELFF
NA TRBJ1-2 NA TRBV7-3 TGTGCCAGCAGCCCCACGGGGGCGGGGCCGTATGGCTACACCTTC CASSPTGAGPYGYTF
NA TRBJ2-1 TRBD1 TRBV6-6 TGTGCCAGCAAATTGACAGGGTCAACCTACAATGAGCAGTTCTTC CASKLTGSTYNEQFF
NA TRBJ2-1 NA TRBV11-1 TGTGCCAGCAGCCCGACACAGGGCTTAAGCTCCTACAATGAGCAGTTCTTC CASSPTQGLSSYNEQFF
NA TRBJ2-5 NA TRBV19 TGTGCCAGTACAACCGACGGGGAGGAAGAGACCCAGTACTTC CASTTDGEEETQYF
once TRBJ2-5 NA TRBV21-1 TGTGCCAGCAGCAAGTTGACTACCCGCACGGAGACCCAGTACTTC CASSKLTTRTETQYF
NA TRBJ1-6 NA TRBV5-5 TGTGCCAGCAGCTTTGAGATGGAAAGCTCCTATAATTCACCCCTCCACTTT CASSFEMESSYNSPLHF
NA TRBJ2-1 NA TRBV5-6 TGTGCCAGCAGCCCTTTAGCCCCGGATGAGCAGTTCTTC CASSPLAPDEQFF
NA TRBJ2-7 NA TRBV13 TGTGCCAGCAGCTTAGGCGGCTACGAGCAGTACTTC CASSLGGYEQYF
few TRBJ2-5 NA TRBV14 TGTGCCAGCAGCCTCGAACAGGGTGAGACCCAGTACTTC CASSLEQGETQYF
NA TRBJ2-1 NA TRBV29-1 TGCAGCGTTGACAGGGGCGTTGTTGAATCTTACAATGAGCAGTTCTTC CSVDRGVVESYNEQFF
NA TRBJ2-4 TRBD2 TRBV2 TGTGCCAGCAGCGGGACTAGCGATCCCATTCAGTACTTC CASSGTSDPIQYF
NA TRBJ2-1 NA TRBV27 TGTGCCAGCACCACCCGAGGGTTATACAATGAGCAGTTCTTC CASTTRGLYNEQFF
NA TRBJ2-7 NA TRBV5-5 TGTGCCAGCAGCTTTGTGGTTGTCGACGAGCAGTACTTC CASSFVVVDEQYF
NA TRBJ1-4 NA TRBV13 TGTGCCAGCAGCTTAGCCAGGGAAAATGAAAAACTGTTTTTT CASSLARENEKLFF
NA TRBJ2-3 NA TRBV9 TGTGCCAGCAGCGTATCAGGGACGGGTAGCACAGATACGCAGTATTTT CASSVSGTGSTDTQYF
once TRBJ2-3 NA TRBV19 TGTGCCAGTAGATCCCCCCTGGACCGGCTTTATTTT CASRSPLDRLYF
NA TRBJ1-6 NA TRBV28 TGTGCCAGCAGTTTAGGATTATCACCCCTCCACTTT CASSLGLSPLHF
NA TRBJ1-2 NA TRBV6-1 TGTGCCAGCAGTTATCAGGGACTTAACTATGGCTACACCTTC CASSYQGLNYGYTF